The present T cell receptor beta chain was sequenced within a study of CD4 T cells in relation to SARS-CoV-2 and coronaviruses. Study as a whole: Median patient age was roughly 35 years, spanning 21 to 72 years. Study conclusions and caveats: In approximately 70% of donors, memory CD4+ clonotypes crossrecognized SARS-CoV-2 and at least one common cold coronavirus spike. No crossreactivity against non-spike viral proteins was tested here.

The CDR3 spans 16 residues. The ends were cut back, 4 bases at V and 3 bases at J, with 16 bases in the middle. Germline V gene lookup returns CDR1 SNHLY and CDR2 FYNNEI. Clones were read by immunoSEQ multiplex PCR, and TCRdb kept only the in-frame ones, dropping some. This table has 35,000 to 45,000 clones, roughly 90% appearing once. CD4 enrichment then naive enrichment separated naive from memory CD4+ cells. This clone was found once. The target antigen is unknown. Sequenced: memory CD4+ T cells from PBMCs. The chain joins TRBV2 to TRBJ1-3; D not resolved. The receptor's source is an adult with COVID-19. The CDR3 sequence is CASSVSPGKIGNTIYF. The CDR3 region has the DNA TGTGCCAGCAGTGTTTCCCCAGGCAAGATTGGAAACACCATATATTTT.